This T cell receptor (beta chain) was captured by sequencing in a study of blood T cell repertoires in COVID-19. For the study at large: In each case, the material was cDNA or gDNA derived from T cells, B-cell-depleted T cells, or PBMCs.

This clone appeared a single time. Methods used by the authors: Amplifying reference gene primers gave estimates of nucleated cell counts. The method was immunoSEQ multiplex PCR; TCRdb's version includes in-frame clones alone and lacks a portion of them. V and J calls and clone size are given by that table; D and trimming were obtained from the DNA. The sample has approximately 150,000 clones; around 84% are singletons. Participants' reported clinical history set cohort assignment. Symptom resolution, clearance, or two negative PCRs marked donors in Cohort 3 as recovered. From germline, CDR1 is MNHEY and CDR2 SVGAGI. The CDR3 has 14 amino acids. Trimming cost V 2 bases and J 4 bases, with 9 bases left between them.

The chain couples TRBV6-5 to TRBJ1-3; no clear D gene. The sample taken for sequencing was PBMCs or T cells enriched from blood (not recorded which). The source is a man aged 40-49 years who had recovered from COVID-19. CDR3 in DNA: TGTGCCAGCAGTTACGGGCAGAACGGAAACACCATATATTTT. This translates into CASSYGQNGNTIYF.